The clone carrying this T cell receptor (beta chain) was seen a few times. Its antigen is unknown. A template switching step contributed a universal primer site, while unique molecular identifiers were present in the cDNA. TCRdb re-called the 5' RACE reads through MiXCR, storing one row per CDR3 protein. The table has 640,000 or so distinct CDR3 sequences, around 6% seen once. This sample is drawn from a study of identical twins. Regarding the study as a whole: Within twin pairs, the out-of-frame alpha sequences they shared showed excess low generation probability. Models underestimated out-of-frame TCR alpha sharing in monozygotic twins.

The V and J ends lost 5 bases and 8 bases respectively, with 13 bases between them. This CDR3 contains 14 residues. Germline V gives CDR1 SGHVS, CDR2 FQNEAQ. This sequence joins TRBV7-8 and TRBJ1-6, with unresolved D. Sequencing was carried out using naive T cells sorted from blood. This clonotype was sampled from a man between 18 and 29 years old in good health. The CDR3 reads CASSVQRVDSPLHF. The CDR3 bases are TGTGCCAGCAGCGTTCAGCGGGTTGATTCACCCCTCCACTTT.